This TCR beta chain originates from a study of cytomegalovirus exposure and HLA in healthy donors (dated by TCRdb to 2015 to 2018). For the wider study: In an earlier analysis of roughly 500 of the donors, 250 to 350 Gb of sequence data and 90 million to 130 million unique TCR beta sequences from 180 million or so T cells were reported. All discovery cohort repertoires had been generated using a single sequencing platform. To decide whether each TCR beta V gene segment behaved as functional or pseudogenic, an earlier analysis of approximately 590 of the donors relied on high-throughput TCR beta sequencing. In a later analysis, previously published TCR beta repertoires from several hundred donors were re-analyzed and high-resolution HLA genotyping was added so that TCR occurrence patterns could be studied. High-throughput TCR immunosequencing, statistical association of individual TCRs with disease status, and machine learning were combined to predict cytomegalovirus infection status. The study aimed to test whether cataloging public T cell receptors could reveal signatures of past pathogen exposure. Donor age, sex, ethnicity and CMV serostatus were compiled alongside the repertoire data. The number of typed donors differed by locus: roughly 620-630 for A, B, C, DRB1 and DQB1; 522 for DQA1; 606 for DPA1; and about 470 for DPB1. Class I and class II HLA loci were covered by the typing at four-digit resolution. The study profiled the T cell repertoires of 500 to 800 subjects by immunosequencing and related them to cytomegalovirus serostatus. A later genetic analysis took genome-wide SNP genotypes for about 55% of the 666 donors and used that subset as a discovery cohort. On average, about 200,000 unique TCR beta nucleotide sequences were sequenced per donor among 398 genotyped donors of the cohort, with around 19% of those sequences being non-productive. An early release covering around 630 HLA-typed donors comprised about 320 gigabases of sequencing data and about 90 million unique TCR sequences. Rather than using new phenotypic data, the later analysis identified candidate immune exposures from TCR beta sequences and from how often those sequences occurred across donors. Besides the first cohort of about 730 subjects, a separate validation cohort made up of about 120 different subjects was used. Four to six DR-DQ haplotypes were handled as single units for association and clustering, since linkage in the cohort was strong. Of the roughly 390 genotyped donors, 81% were placed in the genetic ancestry cluster associated with self-reported Caucasian donors.

Concerning this clone itself: The antigen it recognizes is unknown.

The study at large found these results: A later analysis found that HLA-associated TCR beta chains were more clonally expanded and had lower generation probabilities than equally common non-associated chains. In a later analysis, several top co-occurrence clusters were reported to appear linked to parvovirus B19, influenza, CMV and Epstein-Barr virus. Compared with the roughly 720-donor mean, donors in an Asian-associated ancestry cluster had fewer N-insertions in productive TCRs, according to a later genetic analysis. Sequencing depth was assumed to be roughly uniform across donors in the presence/absence analyses, though that assumption may not hold. The classifier was reported to diagnose cytomegalovirus status with high specificity and sensitivity in both the original and validation cohorts. Only TCR beta chains were sequenced in this cohort, and the absence of alpha or paired-chain data limited detectable features. Specific HLA alleles were associated with 15,000 to 20,000 TCR beta sequences at a false discovery rate of 0.05 in a later analysis. Because HLA typing was missing for some donors at each locus, association tests included only the typed subset. Assigning TCR associations to individual alleles was difficult when HLA alleles, especially DR and DQ, strongly co-occurred. A further reported finding was that TCR beta sequences accurately predicted the HLA-A and HLA-B alleles for most subjects in the first cohort. A cluster of highly shared sequence variants was judged likely to be a technical artifact of the sequencing pipeline. In the study, some 180 TCR beta chains were listed as associated with cytomegalovirus. Correlated functional status among segregating V segments might reflect linkage disequilibrium, but an unknown experimental factor could not be ruled out. In a later analysis, TCR association rates were found to vary across HLA loci, with the most associated TCRs seen for DRB1 alleles and the fewest for HLA-C alleles. In a later genetic analysis, a missense DCLRE1C variant was associated with V-gene and J-gene trimming of TCR beta chains, and the association was replicated in an independent cohort. The authors suggested that the approach could potentially be generalized to other disease states and immunological phenotypes. A later analysis found that most CMV-associated TCR beta chains appeared HLA-restricted, with HLA associations seemingly driven largely by CMV exposure. In vitro tests confirmed that three of the cytomegalovirus-associated TCR beta chains recognize cytomegalovirus antigens. Broadly in line with IMGT annotations, most TCR beta V segments showed up in productive rearrangements about 87% or about 30% of the time in an earlier analysis of under 700 of the donors. The only immune exposure information available for the cohort was CMV serostatus. The earlier analysis of 587 of the donors excluded around 17 rarely observed V segments, including chromosome 9 orphons, because counts were too low. The 87-base-pair reads could not distinguish some IMGT-functional V segments, including TRBV6-2 and TRBV6-3, so those segments were excluded. While some public TCRs were present in many individuals, most TCR sequences turned up only very rarely across donors.

The cohort comprised some 700 healthy bone marrow donors. Cohort members were all nominally healthy when sampled, although unrecorded immune exposures were likely present. The donor was CMV seropositive and was included in the group of approximately 300 seropositive cohort members. A peripheral blood sample was provided by each donor, and peripheral blood mononuclear cells were used for TCR beta sequencing. Genomic DNA extraction from the blood cell samples was performed with the Qiagen DNeasy Blood Extraction Kit. Libraries came from the immunoSEQ multiplex PCR assay. For the multiplex PCR, a mixture combining 60 forward primers for TCR Vbeta segments and 13 reverse primers for TCR Jbeta segments was used. A multiplex PCR assay on genomic DNA amplified the CDR3 region of rearranged TCR beta genes. On the Illumina HiSeq System, the amplified TCR beta libraries were sequenced as 87-base-pair reads. From the authors' description of their analysis: A later analysis tallied around 82 million unique TCR beta chains across the 666 repertoires, and about 10 million of those chains were shared by two or more donors. Raw reads were error-corrected and collapsed into unique sequences with a nearest-neighbor algorithm that merged closely related sequences to remove PCR and sequencing errors. To assign V, D and J gene segments, CDR3 sequences were aligned to IMGT reference sequences. For a sequence to be retained, a match of at least six nucleotides was required to both a V gene segment and a J gene segment. A rearrangement was called productive if the CDR3 had no stop codons and remained in frame with V and J, and every other rearrangement was called non-productive. Following IMGT convention, CDR3 was defined as the stretch from the second conserved V-encoded cysteine up to the conserved J-encoded phenylalanine. The earlier analysis of 550 to 650 of the donors excluded any sequence lacking an unambiguous match to a single V gene segment. In an earlier analysis of 587 of the donors, a V segment was called functional when productive rearrangements were above 56.7%, and segregating when the standard deviation between donors exceeded 5%. A statistical classification framework was built to diagnose cytomegalovirus status from the catalog of TCR beta chain sequences. In a later analysis, TCR nucleotide sequences were compared against IMGT/GENE-DB human TR gene sequences so that V and J genes could be assigned. In a later analysis, CDR3 sequences and most-parsimonious VDJ recombination scenarios were assigned using the TCRdist pipeline. In a later analysis, each TCR beta chain was defined by its CDR3 amino acid sequence together with its V-gene family, and reads without a unique V-gene family were excluded. In a later analysis, 550 to 650 highly shared, low-generation-probability nucleotide sequences were removed to address suspected cross-contamination and a sequencing artifact. In a later analysis, a clonal expansion index was calculated for each public chain from normalized within-repertoire ranks of inferred template counts. A later analysis computed generation probabilities with a VDJ recombination model fitted to out-of-frame rearrangements, and checked the results against IGoR. Hypergeometric tests were used in a later analysis to score TCR-TCR, TCR-HLA and TCR-CMV co-occurrence, with a repertoire-size bias correction applied to the TCR pairs. To estimate false discovery rates, a later analysis permuted the HLA or CMV assignments 20 times. In a later analysis, co-occurring TCRs were grouped using DBSCAN, with TCRdist sequence similarity added in when clustering inside HLA-allele-positive subsets. Repertoires with fewer than 30,000 or more than 120,000 public chains were left out of co-occurrence clustering, as were several repertoires with anomalous nucleotide sharing. What TCRdb holds here is the immuneACCESS table cut down to in-frame rearrangements. Part of the clones is not present; checked against another copy, under half of the missing clones reflect an unresolved V gene, and the others are unexplained. V, J and clone size were drawn from that table, and D and trimming were deduced from the DNA. This sample's clone table shows 150,000 to 200,000 clones. The ten largest clones represent less than 0.95% of the sample.

The V and J ends are trimmed by 10 bases and 1 base, leaving 14 bases between them. Including cysteine and phenylalanine, the CDR3 has 14 amino acids. Here the CDR3 DNA is all that survives: 42 bases in frame from base 1. Sequences LNHDA (CDR1) and SQIVND (CDR2) are obtained from the germline V gene (reference sequence). The sequence joins TRBV19 to TRBJ1-3; a tentative D match to TRBD1 spans 5 bases. The receptor was isolated from a young woman in good health and CMV-seropositive. Sequences were obtained from PBMCs. The CDR3 sequence is CATSTGSSGNTIYF. In nucleotide form, the sequence is TGTGCCACTTCAACAGGTTCTTCTGGAAACACCATATATTTT. Supplemented by the reference TRBV19 and TRBJ1-3 proteins around the CDR3, the complete variable domain is DGGITQSPKYLFRKEGQNVTLSCEQNLNHDAMYWYRQDPGQGLRLIYYSQIVNDFQKGDIAEGYSVSREKKESFPLTVTSAQKNPTAFYLCATSTGSSGNTIYFGEGSWLTVV.